Presented here are 28 T cell receptor beta chains from one specimen sequenced in a study of blood T cell repertoires in COVID-19. Sequenced by immunoSEQ multiplex PCR; TCRdb stores in-frame clones only, minus some. The table shows 120,000 to 150,000 clones, with about 89% occurring only once. Source material: peripheral blood. The receptors stem from an elderly man with acute or convalescent COVID-19.

The V gene is TRBV6-1, the J gene TRBJ1-1; D may be TRBD1 (5 bases). The CDR3 spans 15 residues. Trimming left V 2 bases short and J 5 bases short, with 15 bases between. The V gene's germline CDR1 is MNHNS and CDR2 SASEGT. The CDR3 DNA follows: TGTGCCAGCAGTGAATACCAGGGCGGGGGGACTGAAGCTTTCTTT. Protein: CASSEYQGGGTEAFF.

V is TRBV10-3 and J is TRBJ2-2; 9 bases map to TRBD1. Germline CDR1 and CDR2: ENHRY and SYGVKD. Trimming at V came to 6 bases and at J to 6 bases, leaving 5 bases not matched to a gene. The CDR3 consists of 14 residues. In DNA form, the CDR3 reads TGTGCCATCAGGGGACAGGGTGGAGCCGGGGAGCTGTTTTTT. Translating it yields CAIRGQGGAGELFF.

This rearrangement joins TRBV7-9 to TRBJ2-7, with 13 bases identical to TRBD2. V lost 5 bases, J lost 3 bases, and 16 bases stayed unmatched. Germline loops: CDR1 SEHNR, CDR2 FQNEAQ (reference sequence). CDR3 length: 19 amino acids. CDR3 amino acids: CASSPKTSGGHTQYYEQYF. CDR3 coding DNA: TGTGCCAGCAGCCCAAAGACTAGCGGGGGGCATACTCAATACTACGAGCAGTACTTC.

Worth noting for this clone: One end of the junction fails to match germline, which may point to a read error. V usage is TRBV7-7 and J usage is TRBJ2-7; D is perhaps TRBD2 (5 bases). This CDR3 contains 13 residues. Germline V gene sequence: CDR1 SSHAT, CDR2 FNYEAQ (reference sequence). The CDR3 sequence: CASSLNPGDEQYF. DNA for the CDR3: TGTGCTAGCAGCTTAAATCCCGGGGACGAGCAGTACTTC.

The V call is TRBV5-1, the J call TRBJ2-5; D is unclear. The germline CDR1 and CDR2 sequences are SGHRS and YFSETQ. Trimming removed 2 bases from V and 5 bases from J, with 10 bases in between. This CDR3 comprises 13 residues. For the CDR3, the DNA is TGCGCCAGCAGCTTCGGGTCTCGGGAGACCCAGTACTTC. Its protein is CASSFGSRETQYF.

The chain joins TRBV2 to TRBJ2-6, with D hard to call. The germline V gene has CDR1 SNHLY and CDR2 FYNNEI. V shed 8 bases and J shed 0 bases, with 8 bases lying between them. This CDR3 comprises 14 residues. CDR3 amino acids: CASSSSSGANVLTF. The CDR3 nucleotides read TGTGCCAGCTCCTCTAGCTCTGGGGCCAACGTCCTGACTTTC.

The chain uses TRBV27 and TRBJ2-2; 10 bases agree with TRBD1. There are 20 residues in the CDR3. The junction had 14 bases not matched to a gene; V was cut back by 3 bases and J by 1 base. CDR1 MNHEY and CDR2 SMNVEV come from the germline V gene (reference sequence). The CDR3 nucleotides are TGTGCCAGCAGTTTGGAGGGACCGGGACAGGGGTTCCGGAACACCGGGGAGCTGTTTTTT. It specifies CASSLEGPGQGFRNTGELFF.

This clone has just a few counts. The chain couples TRBV11-2 to TRBJ2-1; 12 bases are shared with TRBD2. The CDR3 spans 17 residues. The germline gives CDR1 SGHAT, CDR2 FQNNGV. V shed 6 bases and J 0 bases; nucleotides not matched to a gene: 6. The CDR3 loop is CASRGTSGRRSYNEQFF. The CDR3 DNA is TGTGCCAGCAGGGGGACTAGCGGGCGGCGCTCCTACAATGAGCAGTTCTTC.

V gene TRBV3-1 (or the pseudogene TRBV3-2) combines with J gene TRBJ1-4; 8 bases are a match to TRBD1. Germline V gene sequence: CDR1 LGHDT, CDR2 YNNKEL (reference sequence). The CDR3 covers 14 residues. V lost 2 bases and J lost 6; bases outside the gene matches: 2. The CDR3: CASSQPGGDEKLFF. For the CDR3, the DNA is TGTGCCAGCAGCCAACCAGGGGGCGATGAAAAACTGTTTTTT.

The genes are TRBV18 and TRBJ1-3; no reliable D call. Looked up from germline, CDR1 is KGHSH and CDR2 is LQKENI. Trimming left V 1 base short and J 0 bases short, with 10 bases between. The CDR3 runs to 16 residues. The CDR3, as DNA: TGTGCCAGCTCACCACTCGCGGGGTTCTCTGGAAACACCATATATTTT. As protein: CASSPLAGFSGNTIYF.

A few counts support this clone. The V gene is TRBV18, the J gene TRBJ2-5; maybe TRBD2 (7 bases). The V gene lost 7 bases and the J gene lost 4 bases, with 22 bases spanning the gap. The CDR3 loop spans 16 amino acids. CDR1 is KGHSH and CDR2 is LQKENI in the germline V gene. The CDR3 DNA is TGTGCCAGCTTCCCCCGGGGGGCGGGCAACAGAGAGACCCAGTACTTC. Encoded protein: CASFPRGAGNRETQYF.

The chain combines TRBV6-5 with TRBJ2-1; D remains unclear. Trimming cost V 2 bases and J 4 bases, with 12 bases left between them. Germline CDR1 reads MNHEY; CDR2 reads SVGAGI. The CDR3 spans 15 residues. As DNA, the CDR3 is TGTGCCAGCAGTTACGCGCCGGAGCCTTACAATGAGCAGTTCTTC. This translates into CASSYAPEPYNEQFF.

The chain has TRBV9 and TRBJ1-2, with D unresolved. Germline V lookup: CDR1 SGDLS, CDR2 YYNGEE. CDR3 length: 14 residues. V lost 0 bases and J 8 bases, leaving 14 bases between the germline ends. The CDR3 DNA sequence: TGTGCCAGCAGCGTAGTGGGAGACTACGGCGGCTACACCTTC. This encodes CASSVVGDYGGYTF.

The table lists this clone with a count of one. V and J are TRBV5-4 and TRBJ2-6; 8 bases are a match to TRBD1. Trimming at V came to 9 bases and at J to 0 bases, leaving 8 bases not matched to a gene. The germline CDR1 and CDR2 sequences are SGHNT and YYREEE (reference sequence). The CDR3 covers 16 residues. CDR3 amino acids: CATRDRLLSGANVLTF. CDR3 bases: TGTGCCACCCGGGACAGGTTACTCTCTGGGGCCAACGTCCTGACTTTC.

This chain joins TRBV5-1 and TRBJ1-2; TRBD1 aligns across 10 bases. The trim removed 5 bases at V and 3 bases at J, leaving 7 bases unmatched. The CDR3 is 15 residues long. The germline V gene encodes CDR1 SGHRS and CDR2 YFSETQ. The CDR3 region has the DNA TGCGCCAGCAGGGACGGGACAGGGGACTACTATGGCTACACCTTC. Its translation: CASRDGTGDYYGYTF.

The V gene is TRBV29-1, the J gene TRBJ2-5; D may be TRBD1 (5 bases). Trimming left V 4 bases short and J 2 bases short, with 8 bases between. This CDR3 is built from 12 residues. Looked up from germline, CDR1 is SQVTM and CDR2 is ANQGSEA. The CDR3 region has the DNA TGCAGCGTTGGGGGCAGTCAAGAGACCCAGTACTTC. This translates into CSVGGSQETQYF.

J is TRBJ2-3 and V is TRBV4-1; 12 bases match TRBD2. The V gene end was trimmed by 3 bases and the J gene end by 6 bases; junction bases not matched to a gene: 19. From germline, CDR1 is MGHRA and CDR2 YSYEKL. This CDR3 contains 20 residues. Written as DNA, the CDR3 is TGCGCCAGCAGCCAGGGAAGGGGGCAACTAGCGGGAGGCTTTGGGGATACGCAGTATTTT. This sequence encodes CASSQGRGQLAGGFGDTQYF.

This sequence joins TRBV28 and TRBJ1-4; D gene unclear. The germline gives CDR1 MDHEN, CDR2 SYDVKM. Trimming shortened V by 9 bases and J by 8 bases, and 13 bases separated the two germline ends. The CDR3 totals 12 residues. The CDR3 is CASGLYGEKLFF. The CDR3 DNA follows: TGTGCCAGTGGCCTTTACGGGGAAAAACTGTTTTTT.

This chain joins TRBV6-4 and TRBJ2-2; 9 bases align to TRBD1. This CDR3 is 16 amino acids long. Germline-derived CDR1 and CDR2 are MRHNA and SNTAGT. Trimming took 6 bases from V and 7 from J; bases not matched to a gene: 12. The CDR3, as DNA: TGTGCCAGCAGCACACAGGGACAGGGAATGGTCGGGGAGCTGTTTTTT. It is translated as CASSTQGQGMVGELFF.

The V and J genes are TRBV7-2 and TRBJ2-2, with a weak D call TRBD1 (5 bases). Germline values: CDR1 SGHTA, CDR2 FQGNSA. V dropped 5 bases and J dropped 1 base, with 8 bases sitting between them. The CDR3 contains 14 residues. CDR3 nucleotides: TGTGCCAGCAGCATCGGACAGAACACCGGGGAGCTGTTTTTT. Translating gives CASSIGQNTGELFF.

The chain has TRBV6-9 and TRBJ2-2; possible D gene TRBD1, 6 bases. With 10 bases removed from V and 1 base from J, the gap between germline ends came to 13 bases. The CDR3 totals 14 residues. CDR1 is MNHGY and CDR2 is SVAAGI in the germline V gene. DNA of the CDR3: TGTGCCATAACTCGGACAGAGAACACCGGGGAGCTGTTTTTT. The encoded protein is CAITRTENTGELFF.

The chain joins TRBV18 to TRBJ2-1; tentative D call: TRBD1 (5 bases). V lost 2 bases and J lost 7, with 9 bases in between. Germline CDR1 KGHSH, CDR2 LQKENI. There are 13 residues in the CDR3. The CDR3 loop is CASSPGARNEQFF. The DNA for the CDR3 is TGTGCCAGCTCACCAGGGGCGAGGAATGAGCAGTTCTTC.

The CDR3 DNA sequence: TGCAGCGTTGGATCCGCCAGGGAGACCCAGTACTTC. Translating gives CSVGSARETQYF. The V call is TRBV29-1, the J call TRBJ2-5; D not resolved. V was clipped by 4 bases and J by 5 bases, with 11 bases between them. CDR1 and CDR2 (germline): SQVTM, ANQGSEA. The CDR3 sequence is 12 residues long. Variable domain in full (rest from reference TRBV29-1 and TRBJ2-5): SAVISQKPSRDICQRGTSLTIQCQVDSQVTMMFWYRQQPGQSLTLIATANQGSEATYESGFVIDKFPISRPNLTFSTLTVSNMSPEDSSIYLCSVGSARETQYFGPGTRLLVL.

The rearrangement links TRBV7-2 to TRBJ2-1; 12 bases align to TRBD2. Unmatched junction bases numbered 11, after V lost 6 bases and J lost 8 bases. This CDR3 is built from 16 residues. CDR1 is SGHTA, CDR2 FQGNSA, per germline. The CDR3 protein is CASRRTSGMVFDEQFF. As DNA, the CDR3 is TGTGCCAGCAGGCGGACTAGCGGGATGGTGTTTGATGAGCAGTTCTTC.

The CDR3 sequence is CASIPNTGASYEQYF. The CDR3 DNA follows: TGTGCCAGCATTCCCAACACAGGCGCCTCCTACGAGCAGTACTTC. The chain has TRBV6-5 and TRBJ2-7, with D tentatively TRBD1 (5 bases). V was trimmed by 7 bases and J by 0 bases, leaving 16 bases between them. The CDR3 runs to 15 residues. Germline CDR1 reads MNHEY; CDR2 reads SVGAGI.

The chain joins TRBV19 to TRBJ1-6, with TRBD1 matching 8 bases. Unmatched junction bases numbered 12, after V lost 4 bases and J lost 10 bases. Germline-derived CDR1 and CDR2 are LNHDA and SQIVND (reference sequence). The CDR3 loop spans 16 amino acids. For the CDR3, the DNA is TGTGCCAGTAGTAGGACAGGGTGGAATTTCAACTCACCCCTCCACTTT. Encoded protein: CASSRTGWNFNSPLHF.

The J gene is TRBJ2-3, the V gene TRBV9; 13 nucleotides match TRBD2. The germline V gene has CDR1 SGDLS and CDR2 YYNGEE. The CDR3 runs 18 residues. Trimming took 4 bases from V and 6 from J; bases not matched to a gene: 14. The CDR3 DNA reads TGTGCCAGCAGCCCCCGGACTAGCGGGGGTCTGATTATGGATACGCAGTATTTT. This encodes CASSPRTSGGLIMDTQYF. Based on the CDR3 plus reference TRBV9 and TRBJ2-3, the full variable domain is DSGVTQTPKHLITATGQRVTLRCSPRSGDLSVYWYQQSLDQGLQFLIQYYNGEERAKGNILERFSAQQFPDLHSELNLSSLELGDSALYFCASSPRTSGGLIMDTQYFGPGTRLTVL.

The CDR3 DNA follows: TGCGCCAGCGGAGATAGGACAGGGAAGAACACTGAAGCTTTCTTT. This translates into CASGDRTGKNTEAFF. The genes are TRBV4-1 and TRBJ1-1; 8 bases align to TRBD1. CDR1 MGHRA and CDR2 YSYEKL come from the germline V gene. V gave up 8 bases and J gave up 1 base; unmatched junction bases: 9. The CDR3 contains 15 residues.